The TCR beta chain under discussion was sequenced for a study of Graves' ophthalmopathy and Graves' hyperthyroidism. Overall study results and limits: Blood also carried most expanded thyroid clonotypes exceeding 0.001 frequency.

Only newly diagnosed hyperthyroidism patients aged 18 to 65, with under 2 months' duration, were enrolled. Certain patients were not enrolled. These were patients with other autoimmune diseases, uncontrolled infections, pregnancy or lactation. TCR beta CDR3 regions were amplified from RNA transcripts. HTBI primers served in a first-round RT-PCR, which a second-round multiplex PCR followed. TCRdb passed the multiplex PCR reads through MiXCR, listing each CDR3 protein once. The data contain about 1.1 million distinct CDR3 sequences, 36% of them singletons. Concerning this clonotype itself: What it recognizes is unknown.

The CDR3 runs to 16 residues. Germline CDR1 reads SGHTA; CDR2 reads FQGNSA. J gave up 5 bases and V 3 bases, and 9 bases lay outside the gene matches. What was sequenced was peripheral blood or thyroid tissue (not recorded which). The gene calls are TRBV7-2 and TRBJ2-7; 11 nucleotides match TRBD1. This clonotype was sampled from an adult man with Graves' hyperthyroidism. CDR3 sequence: CASSFSRDRGMHEQYF. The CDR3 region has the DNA TGTGCCAGCAGCTTTAGTCGGGACAGGGGGATGCACGAGCAGTACTTC.